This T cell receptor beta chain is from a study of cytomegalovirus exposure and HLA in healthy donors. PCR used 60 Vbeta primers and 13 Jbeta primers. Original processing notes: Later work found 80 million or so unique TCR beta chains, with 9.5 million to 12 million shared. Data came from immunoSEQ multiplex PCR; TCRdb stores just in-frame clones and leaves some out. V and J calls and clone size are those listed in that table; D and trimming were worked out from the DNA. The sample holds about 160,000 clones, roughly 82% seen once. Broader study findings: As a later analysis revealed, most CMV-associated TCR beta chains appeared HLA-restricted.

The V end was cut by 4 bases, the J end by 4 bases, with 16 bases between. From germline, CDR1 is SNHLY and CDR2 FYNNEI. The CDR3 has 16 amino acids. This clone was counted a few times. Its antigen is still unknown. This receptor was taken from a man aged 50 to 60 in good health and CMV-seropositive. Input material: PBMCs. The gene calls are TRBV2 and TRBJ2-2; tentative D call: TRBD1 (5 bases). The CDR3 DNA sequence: TGTGCCAGCAGTGGACTCGGACATAAGGCCACCGGGGAGCTGTTTTTT. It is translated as CASSGLGHKATGELFF.